This entry concerns a single T cell receptor beta chain. Its antigen is still unknown. Germline values: CDR1 SGHDT, CDR2 YYEEEE. This CDR3 spans 14 amino acids. The trim removed 2 bases at V and 9 bases at J, leaving 7 bases unmatched. With random hexamers, reverse transcription was performed on about 0.5 to 1 ug of RNA. Via MiXCR, TCRdb re-called the immunoSEQ multiplex PCR reads, giving one row per CDR3 protein. Here the sample spans fewer than 85,000 distinct CDR3 sequences, over 90% being singletons. This record comes from a study of CD8 T cells in Susac syndrome. Study results and limitations: In total CD8+ repertoires, over 15 Susac-specific public clones were detected, and CD8+ TEMRA repertoires contained about 5.

The specimen sequenced was CD8+ T cells from PBMCs. The chain has TRBV5-6 and TRBJ1-5; TRBD1 matches 8 bases. This TCR was sampled from a human donor with Susac syndrome. CDR3 amino acids: CASSLRTGTRPQHF. CDR3 nucleotide sequence: TGTGCCAGCAGCTTACGGACAGGGACAAGGCCCCAGCATTTT. Filled out from reference TRBV5-6 and TRBJ1-5, the complete variable domain reads DAGVTQSPTHLIKTRGQQVTLRCSPKSGHDTVSWYQQALGQGPQFIFQYYEEEERQRGNFPDRFSGHQFPNYSSELNVNALLLGDSALYLCASSLRTGTRPQHFGDGTRLSIL.